Below are 23 T cell receptor beta chains sequenced from a single sample in a study of CD8 T cells in Susac syndrome. An input of roughly 0.5 to 1 ug of RNA was subjected to reverse transcription using random hexamers. MiXCR, applied by TCRdb to the immunoSEQ multiplex PCR reads, yields one record per CDR3 protein. In the table there are about 190,000 distinct CDR3 sequences, under 95% of which are singletons. Sequenced: CD4+ T cells from PBMCs. Receptors were obtained from a human donor in good health.

The rearrangement joins TRBV15 to TRBJ1-5; D remains unclear. The CDR3 has 16 amino acids. V lost 1 base and J 7 bases, leaving 17 bases between the germline ends. CDR1 is LNHNV and CDR2 is YYDKDF in the germline V gene (reference sequence). CDR3 DNA sequence: TGTGCCACCAGCAGAGTGGTCGGGGTGAGAGGGCAGCCCCAGCATTTT. As protein: CATSRVVGVRGQPQHF.

V and J are TRBV4-1 and TRBJ2-7; 8 nucleotides agree with TRBD1. V lost 4 bases and J lost 2; bases outside the gene matches: 7. CDR1 is MGHRA and CDR2 is YSYEKL in the germline V gene. The CDR3 length is 15 residues. CDR3 protein: CASSREVTGAYEQYV. The DNA for the CDR3 is TGCGCCAGCAGCCGGGAGGTGACAGGGGCCTACGAGCAGTACGTC.

The rearrangement links TRBV12-3 or TRBV12-4 to TRBJ1-1; D possibly corresponds to TRBD1 (5 bases). Trimming cost V 0 bases and J 10 bases, with 6 bases left between them. This CDR3 has 11 amino acids. The CDR3 DNA reads TGTGCCAGCAGTTTAGCAGGGGTAGCTTTCTTT. Protein: CASSLAGVAFF.

V and J are TRBV19 and TRBJ1-1, with a tentative D call TRBD1 (5 bases). This CDR3 has 15 amino acids. CDR1 and CDR2 (germline): LNHDA, SQIVND (reference sequence). Trimming left V 9 bases short and J 0 bases short, with 17 bases between. CDR3 coding DNA: TGTGCCAGCGACGCGGGGGGACGGATGAACACTGAAGCTTTCTTT. Translated, it gives CASDAGGRMNTEAFF.

The chain uses TRBV3-1 and TRBJ2-5; tentatively, D is TRBD2 (6 bases). V was cut by 0 bases and J by 9 bases, with 17 bases left in between. The germline V gene has CDR1 LGHDT and CDR2 YNNKEL (reference sequence). The length of the CDR3 is 15 residues. CDR3 coding DNA: TGTGCCAGCAGCCAAGACCTCCGGGACTGGATCGCCCAGTACTTC. It codes for CASSQDLRDWIAQYF.

The chain carries TRBV6-5 and TRBJ1-2; D possibly corresponds to TRBD1 (5 bases). CDR3 length: 11 residues. The V gene lost 5 bases and the J gene lost 8 bases, with 9 bases spanning the gap. The germline V gene encodes CDR1 MNHEY and CDR2 SVGAGI. As DNA, the CDR3 is TGTGCCAGCAGTCGAGGGGAAGGCTACACCTTC. Its protein is CASSRGEGYTF.

The CDR3 DNA reads TGTGCCACCTCCCTCGGGGGCCTGCAAGAGACCCAGTACTTC. Translation: CATSLGGLQETQYF. The genes are TRBV24-1 and TRBJ2-5; D possibly uses TRBD1 or TRBD2 (6 bases each). Between the trimmed V and J ends, which lost 9 bases and 2 bases, there was a span of 15 bases. The CDR3 is 14 amino acids. Germline CDR1 is KGHDR and CDR2 is SFDVKD.

J is TRBJ1-5 and V is TRBV5-1; 7 bases fit TRBD1. CDR3 length: 16 amino acids. J gave up 5 bases and V 1 base, and 9 bases lay outside the gene matches. CDR1 and CDR2 from the germline V gene are SGHRS and YFSETQ. CDR3 in amino acids: CASSLTGARVDQPQHF. The CDR3, as DNA: TGCGCCAGCAGCTTGACAGGGGCCCGGGTGGATCAGCCCCAGCATTTT.

V and J are TRBV9 and TRBJ2-2, with TRBD2 identical over 7 bases. The CDR3 has 15 amino acids. Trimming at V came to 3 bases and at J to 3 bases, leaving 5 bases not matched to a gene. Germline CDR1 and CDR2: SGDLS and YYNGEE. CDR3 protein: CASSAGTTYTGELFF. CDR3 in DNA: TGTGCCAGCAGCGCTGGGACTACTTACACCGGGGAGCTGTTTTTT.

This chain uses TRBV12-3 or TRBV12-4 with TRBJ2-2; 9 nucleotides match TRBD2. The CDR3 is made up of 16 amino acids. J lost 1 base, V lost 4 bases, and 4 bases had no gene match. The CDR3 here is CASSSIAGVNTGELFF. In DNA, the CDR3 is TGTGCCAGCAGTTCGATAGCGGGGGTGAACACCGGGGAGCTGTTTTTT.

The chain has TRBV6-6 and TRBJ1-2; TRBD1 matches 7 bases. The CDR3 runs to 15 residues. Germline lookup yields CDR1 MNHNY and CDR2 SVGAGI (reference sequence). The V segment lost 4 bases and the J segment 7 bases; nucleotides outside the gene matches: 12. The CDR3 here is CASSSPGTATGGYTF. CDR3 sequence (DNA): TGTGCCAGCAGTTCCCCCGGGACAGCTACGGGTGGCTACACCTTC.

In its sample, this clonotype was seen once. This chain uses TRBV6-1 with TRBJ1-5, with 7 bases aligning to TRBD1. The CDR3 spans 16 residues. Looked up from germline, CDR1 is MNHNS and CDR2 is SASEGT. V shed 6 bases, J shed 2 bases, and the junction held 10 bases outside the gene matches. CDR3 sequence: CASRSTGLLRNQPQHF. The DNA of the CDR3 is TGTGCCAGCAGATCGACAGGGCTGTTGCGCAATCAGCCCCAGCATTTT.

The rearrangement links TRBV6-1 to TRBJ1-6; D might be TRBD1 (5 bases). Trimming shortened V by 4 bases and J by 7 bases, and 14 bases separated the two germline ends. The CDR3 consists of 15 residues. The V gene's germline CDR1 is MNHNS and CDR2 SASEGT. CDR3 residues: CASSVQTDLNSPLHF. In nucleotides, the CDR3 is TGTGCCAGCAGTGTCCAGACAGATTTGAATTCACCCCTCCACTTT.

This chain joins TRBV4-1 and TRBJ2-1; 8 bases fit TRBD1. The V and J ends lost 1 base and 2 bases, in that order; junction bases with no gene match: 1. This CDR3 has 15 amino acids. Germline lookup yields CDR1 MGHRA and CDR2 YSYEKL. CDR3: CASSQAGQAYNEQFF. The CDR3 DNA is TGCGCCAGCAGCCAAGCGGGACAGGCCTACAATGAGCAGTTCTTC.

This clonotype was recorded once. The chain carries TRBV18 and TRBJ1-1; D gene uncertain. The CDR3 has 16 amino acids. V shed 2 bases and J shed 1 base, with 14 bases lying between them. CDR1 is KGHSH and CDR2 is LQKENI in the germline V gene. The CDR3 bases are TGTGCCAGCTCACCAAGAAGGGAACTCACGAACACTGAAGCTTTCTTT. It encodes CASSPRRELTNTEAFF.

The chain recombines TRBV9 with TRBJ2-3; D uncertain. Per germline, CDR1 SGDLS and CDR2 YYNGEE. The V gene lost 4 bases and the J gene lost 3 bases, with 15 bases spanning the gap. The CDR3 totals 15 residues. The chain's CDR3 is CASSLPPSLTDTQYF. The CDR3 coding sequence is TGTGCCAGCAGCCTACCACCCTCCCTGACAGATACGCAGTATTTT.

The chain recombines TRBV29-1 with TRBJ2-6; D is unclear. Per germline, CDR1 SQVTM and CDR2 ANQGSEA. The ends were cut back, 7 bases at V and 1 base at J, with 14 bases in the middle. The CDR3 runs 15 residues. CDR3: CSAAGGLSGANVLTF. CDR3 sequence (DNA): TGCAGCGCCGCAGGTGGTCTGTCTGGGGCCAACGTCCTGACTTTC.

V gene TRBV4-2 combines with J gene TRBJ2-2, with D perhaps matching TRBD1 (6 bases). The CDR3 loop spans 14 amino acids. Trimming took 9 bases from V and 1 from J, leaving 12 bases between them. CDR1 is LGHNA, CDR2 YNFKEQ, per germline. The CDR3 loop reads CASKTGLNTGELFF. Here the CDR3 DNA reads TGTGCCAGTAAGACAGGATTGAACACCGGGGAGCTGTTTTTT.

The chain couples TRBV5-1 to TRBJ1-2, with TRBD1 matching 7 bases. This CDR3 has 16 residues. Germline V gives CDR1 SGHRS, CDR2 YFSETQ. Trimming took 0 bases from V and 6 from J; bases not matched to a gene: 11. The CDR3 DNA is TGCGCCAGCAGCTTGGACGGGACAGAGCTCTCCCATGGCTACACCTTC. It is translated as CASSLDGTELSHGYTF.

V and J are TRBV20-1 and TRBJ1-5, with 7 bases identical to TRBD1. The CDR3 contains 14 residues. With V trimmed by 0 bases and J by 4 bases, 3 bases remained unmatched. Germline assignment: CDR1 DFQATT and CDR2 SNEGSKA (reference sequence). In DNA form, the CDR3 reads TGCAGTGCTAGAGATCCAGGGGGTAATCAGCCCCAGCATTTT. Its protein product is CSARDPGGNQPQHF.

V gene TRBV3-1 combines with J gene TRBJ1-5; the match to TRBD1 covers 7 bases. This CDR3 contains 14 residues. Germline V gives CDR1 LGHDT, CDR2 YNNKEL (reference sequence). The V segment lost 8 bases and the J segment 3 bases; nucleotides outside the gene matches: 7. DNA of the CDR3: TGTGCCAGCCTTCCCGGGACAGTCAATCAGCCCCAGCATTTT. Translated, it gives CASLPGTVNQPQHF.

This chain links TRBV20-1 with TRBJ2-3, with 9 bases identical to TRBD2. Germline assignment: CDR1 DFQATT and CDR2 SNEGSKA (reference sequence). The CDR3 consists of 16 residues. V trimming: 0 bases; J trimming: 8 bases; junction bases outside the gene matches: 12. CDR3 sequence: CSARDNSGGVLGTQYF. CDR3 bases: TGCAGTGCTAGAGATAATAGCGGGGGAGTCCTTGGTACGCAGTATTTT.

The chain employs TRBV5-4 and TRBJ2-1; D remains ambiguous. The V end lost 2 bases, the J end lost 10 bases, and 13 bases lay between the germline ends. This CDR3 region has 13 residues. Germline-derived CDR1 and CDR2 are SGHNT and YYREEE (reference sequence). The CDR3 spells CASSFLSAGEQFF. As DNA, the CDR3 is TGTGCCAGCAGCTTCCTCTCCGCTGGAGAGCAGTTCTTC.